The 10 T cell receptor beta chains listed next were all sequenced from one sample in a study of T cell changes during pregnancy in multiple sclerosis. Some clones are missing from TCRdb's copy, which holds only in-frame ones; the method was immunoSEQ multiplex PCR. The sample contains about 100,000 clones, approximately 90% of which appear only once. This material consisted of peripheral blood, taken in the second trimester of pregnancy. The receptors stem from a female donor with multiple sclerosis, enrolled in a pregnancy study.

This chain links TRBV5-1 with TRBJ2-7; possible D gene TRBD2, 6 bases. Germline assignment: CDR1 SGHRS and CDR2 YFSETQ. This CDR3 comprises 17 residues. V was trimmed by 0 bases and J by 5 bases, leaving 21 bases between them. The CDR3 DNA is TGCGCCAGCAGCTTGGGCCTCAACGCGGGGAGAGTCCACGAGCAGTACTTC. Translated, it gives CASSLGLNAGRVHEQYF.

The chain carries TRBV19 and TRBJ1-6; D uncertain. Germline V gene sequence: CDR1 LNHDA, CDR2 SQIVND (reference sequence). V lost 1 base and J 10 bases, leaving 14 bases between the germline ends. The CDR3 length is 15 residues. The CDR3 bases are TGTGCCAGTAGTATAGGTCCGGGGAGGTGGTCACCCCTCCACTTT. Translating it yields CASSIGPGRWSPLHF.

This clone has a handful of counts. The chain recombines TRBV27 with TRBJ1-2; 7 positions match TRBD1. The germline CDR1 and CDR2 sequences are MNHEY and SMNVEV (reference sequence). The CDR3 extends over 13 amino acids. J was trimmed by 0 bases and V by 10 bases; bases with no gene match: 5. In nucleotides, the CDR3 is TGTGCCACCAGGGGACAGTCTAACTATGGCTACACCTTC. It is translated as CATRGQSNYGYTF.

CDR3: CASSIREGPSYSNQPQHF. The DNA of the CDR3 is TGTGCCAGTAGTATAAGGGAGGGACCCTCGTATAGCAATCAGCCCCAGCATTTT. The gene calls are TRBV19 and TRBJ1-5, with a tentative D call TRBD1 (5 bases). The CDR3 spans 18 residues. Germline V gene sequence: CDR1 LNHDA, CDR2 SQIVND (reference sequence). Trimming removed 2 bases at V and 0 bases at J, with 17 bases between.

The V and J genes are TRBV5-1 and TRBJ2-3; D is possibly TRBD1 (6 bases). The CDR3 has 15 amino acids. Germline CDR1 SGHRS, CDR2 YFSETQ. The germline V and J ends were trimmed by 4 bases and 4 bases, with 16 bases remaining between them. CDR3: CASSRPGEGSDTQYF. The CDR3 region has the DNA TGCGCCAGCAGCCGCCCAGGGGAAGGGTCAGATACGCAGTATTTT.

The gene calls are TRBV7-9 and TRBJ2-2; 11 nucleotides agree with TRBD2. J lost 2 bases, V lost 5 bases, and 10 bases had no gene match. The CDR3 contains 18 residues. Germline assignment: CDR1 SEHNR and CDR2 FQNEAQ (reference sequence). The CDR3 region has the DNA TGTGCCAGCAGCCTAGTGACTAGCGGGGTTTTTAACACCGGGGAGCTGTTTTTT. Encoded protein: CASSLVTSGVFNTGELFF. The whole variable domain, filled in from reference TRBV7-9 and TRBJ2-2, reads DTGVSQNPRHKITKRGQNVTFRCDPISEHNRLYWYRQTLGQGPEFLTYFQNEAQLEKSRLLSDRFSAERPKGSFSTLEIQRTEQGDSAMYLCASSLVTSGVFNTGELFFGEGSRLTVL.

The chain employs TRBV2 and TRBJ1-1; D ambiguous. Germline V lookup: CDR1 SNHLY, CDR2 FYNNEI. V was cut by 2 bases and J by 1 base, with 5 bases left in between. The CDR3 has 13 amino acids. In nucleotides, the CDR3 is TGTGCCAGCAGTGAACAGAAGAACACTGAAGCTTTCTTT. This sequence encodes CASSEQKNTEAFF.

This clone appeared a few times. This rearrangement joins TRBV5-4 to TRBJ2-7; D possibly corresponds to TRBD1 (8 bases). V lost 0 bases and J 6 bases, leaving 10 bases between the germline ends. This CDR3 is built from 13 residues. CDR1 is SGHNT and CDR2 is YYREEE in the germline V gene (reference sequence). The CDR3 sequence: CASSLDRGGEQYF. CDR3 coding DNA: TGTGCCAGCAGCTTGGACAGGGGGGGCGAGCAGTACTTC. Drawing the rest from reference TRBV5-4 and TRBJ2-7, the complete variable domain is ETGVTQSPTHLIKTRGQQVTLRCSSQSGHNTVSWYQQALGQGPQFIFQYYREEENGRGNFPPRFSGLQFPNYSSELNVNALELDDSALYLCASSLDRGGEQYFGPGTRLTVT.

This clone was found once. The chain carries TRBV5-8 and TRBJ2-7; TRBD1 matches at 8 bases. V shed 4 bases and J 5 bases; nucleotides not matched to a gene: 5. This CDR3 region has 13 residues. Looked up from germline, CDR1 is SGHTS and CDR2 is YDEGEE. The CDR3 reads CASSQDRVNEQYF. The DNA for the CDR3 is TGTGCCAGCAGCCAGGACAGGGTCAACGAGCAGTACTTC.

The CDR3 DNA reads as TGCGCCAGCAGCTTGCGGACAGGGGGAGCTGAAGCTTTCTTT. Translating gives CASSLRTGGAEAFF. The genes are TRBV5-1 and TRBJ1-1; 10 bases agree with TRBD1. After removal of 1 base from V and 6 bases from J, the junction contained 3 bases not matched to a gene. Germline-derived CDR1 and CDR2 are SGHRS and YFSETQ. The CDR3 has 14 residues.